This T cell receptor beta chain is drawn from a study of OX40 agonist ivuxolimab in advanced cancers. On the study more broadly: The patients' treatment was ivuxolimab, an agonistic anti-OX40 (CD134) antibody. The dose-escalation cohort had hepatocellular carcinoma, melanoma, renal cell or head and neck cancer.

J lost 2 bases, V lost 0 bases, and 3 bases had no gene match. Germline assignment: CDR1 SGHVS and CDR2 FQNEAQ. This CDR3 comprises 16 residues. Study-level findings and limits: There was clonal expansion of CD4+ and CD8+ blood T cells by week 6 at 0.1 to 3.0 mg/kg.

The method was immunoSEQ multiplex PCR; TCRdb's version includes in-frame clones alone and lacks a portion of them. The profile shows 80,000 to 100,000 clones, 70% to 90% of them singletons. Autoimmune disease history or systemic immunosuppression meant exclusion. This clone is a singleton in its sample. No antigen is known for it. J is TRBJ1-4 and V is TRBV7-8; 7 nucleotides match TRBD1. The sequencing here drew on CD4+ or CD8+ T cells sorted from blood, taken in a trial of the OX40 agonist ivuxolimab. The receptor was derived from an adult with an advanced solid tumor such as melanoma, head and neck, liver or kidney cancer. CDR3 sequence (DNA): TGTGCCAGCAGCTTAGCGCCAGGGGGGACTAATGAAAAACTGTTTTTT. Its protein is CASSLAPGGTNEKLFF.